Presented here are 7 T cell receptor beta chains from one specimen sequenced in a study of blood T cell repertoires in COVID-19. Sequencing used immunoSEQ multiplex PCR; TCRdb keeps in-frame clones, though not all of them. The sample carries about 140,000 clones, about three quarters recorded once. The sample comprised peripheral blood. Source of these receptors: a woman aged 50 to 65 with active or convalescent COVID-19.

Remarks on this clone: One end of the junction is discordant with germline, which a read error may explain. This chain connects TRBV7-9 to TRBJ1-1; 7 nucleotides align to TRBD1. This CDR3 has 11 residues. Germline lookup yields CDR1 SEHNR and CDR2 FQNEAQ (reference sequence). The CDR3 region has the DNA TGTGCCAGCAGCTTAGGAGACAGGGTATACTTT. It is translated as CASSLGDRVYF.

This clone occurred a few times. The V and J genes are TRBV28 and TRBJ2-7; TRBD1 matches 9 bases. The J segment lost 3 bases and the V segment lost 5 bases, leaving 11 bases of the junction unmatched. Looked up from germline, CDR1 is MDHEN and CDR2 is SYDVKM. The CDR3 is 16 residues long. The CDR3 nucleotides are TGTGCCAGCAGTCACCATAGGGGACAGGGCGGCTACGAGCAGTACTTC. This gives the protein CASSHHRGQGGYEQYF.

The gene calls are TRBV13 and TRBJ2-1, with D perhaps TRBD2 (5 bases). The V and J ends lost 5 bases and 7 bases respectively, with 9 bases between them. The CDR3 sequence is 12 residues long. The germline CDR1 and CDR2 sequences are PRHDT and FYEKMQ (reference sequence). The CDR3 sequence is CASSRTGNEQFF. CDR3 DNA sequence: TGTGCCAGCAGCCGGACGGGGAATGAGCAGTTCTTC.

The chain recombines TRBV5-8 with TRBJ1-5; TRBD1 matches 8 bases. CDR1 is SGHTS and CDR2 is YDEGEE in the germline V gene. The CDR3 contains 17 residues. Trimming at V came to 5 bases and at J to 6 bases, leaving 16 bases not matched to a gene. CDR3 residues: CASSQAAGGGSIQPQHF. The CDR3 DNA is TGTGCCAGCAGTCAAGCTGCAGGGGGCGGATCAATTCAGCCCCAGCATTTT.

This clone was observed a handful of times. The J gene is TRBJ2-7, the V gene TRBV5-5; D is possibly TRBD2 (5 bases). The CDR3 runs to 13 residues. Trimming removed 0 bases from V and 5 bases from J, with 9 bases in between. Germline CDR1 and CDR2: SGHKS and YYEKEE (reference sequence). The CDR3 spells CASSLAPRDEQYF. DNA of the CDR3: TGTGCCAGCAGCTTGGCCCCGCGGGACGAGCAGTACTTC.

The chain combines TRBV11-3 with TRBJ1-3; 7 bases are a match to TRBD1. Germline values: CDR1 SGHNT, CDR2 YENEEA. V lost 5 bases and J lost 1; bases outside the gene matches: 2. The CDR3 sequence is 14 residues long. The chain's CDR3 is CASSDRASGNTIYF. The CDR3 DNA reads TGTGCCAGCAGCGACAGGGCATCTGGAAACACCATATATTTT.

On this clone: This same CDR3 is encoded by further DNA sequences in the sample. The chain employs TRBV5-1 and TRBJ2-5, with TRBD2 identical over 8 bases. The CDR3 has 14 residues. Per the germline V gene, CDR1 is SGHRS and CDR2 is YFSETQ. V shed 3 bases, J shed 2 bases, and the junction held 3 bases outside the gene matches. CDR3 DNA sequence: TGCGCCAGCAGCTCAATAGCGGGACAAGAGACCCAGTACTTC. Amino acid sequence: CASSSIAGQETQYF. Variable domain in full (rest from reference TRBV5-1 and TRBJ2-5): KAGVTQTPRYLIKTRGQQVTLSCSPISGHRSVSWYQQTPGQGLQFLFEYFSETQRNKGNFPGRFSGRQFSNSRSEMNVSTLELGDSALYLCASSSIAGQETQYFGPGTRLLVL.